What follows are 6 T cell receptor beta chains derived from one specimen sequenced in a study of T cell responses to AZD1222 COVID-19 vaccine. The data were produced by immunoSEQ multiplex PCR, yet TCRdb's version contains in-frame clones alone and is incomplete. The table has approximately 120,000 clones, approximately 86% seen once. The material was peripheral blood, obtained 28 days after the second AZD1222 dose. These TCRs come from an adult who received the AZD1222 COVID-19 vaccine.

The rearrangement links TRBV7-6 to TRBJ2-5; D may be TRBD1 (5 bases). CDR3 length: 13 residues. Per germline, CDR1 SGHVS and CDR2 FNYEAQ. Trimming cost V 5 bases and J 2 bases, with 9 bases left between them. The CDR3 sequence is CASSLDRQETQYF. In nucleotides, the CDR3 is TGTGCCAGCAGCCTCGACAGACAAGAGACCCAGTACTTC.

The chain is built from TRBV2 and TRBJ1-1; D gene uncertain. Trimming took 2 bases from V and 13 from J, leaving 14 bases between them. The CDR3 runs 12 residues. Germline V gene lookup returns CDR1 SNHLY and CDR2 FYNNEI. CDR3 residues: CASSESTTPGFF. In DNA, the CDR3 is TGTGCCAGCAGTGAATCTACGACTCCCGGTTTCTTT.

The chain combines TRBV29-1 with TRBJ2-7, with TRBD2 identical over 10 bases. The length of the CDR3 is 15 residues. V was clipped by 6 bases and J by 2 bases; unmatched bases: 10. CDR1 SQVTM and CDR2 ANQGSEA come from the germline V gene. The CDR3 coding sequence is TGCAGCGTAGCGCCTAGCGGGAGTTTGCCCTACGAGCAGTACTTC. This translates into CSVAPSGSLPYEQYF.

The V gene is TRBV6-2 or TRBV6-3, the J gene TRBJ1-1; D may be TRBD1 (6 bases). V gave up 2 bases and J gave up 3 bases, with 22 bases separating them. Germline assignment: CDR1 MNHEY and CDR2 SVGEGT. The CDR3 is 18 residues long. CDR3 nucleotide sequence: TGTGCCAGCAGTTACCCGCCCCAATCGACAGGAGGAGACACTGAAGCTTTCTTT. This codes for CASSYPPQSTGGDTEAFF.

This rearrangement joins TRBV30 to TRBJ2-2, with D possibly being TRBD2 (7 bases). V lost 3 bases, J lost 3 bases, and 14 bases lay in between. The CDR3 has 15 residues. Germline CDR1 is GTSNPN and CDR2 is SVGIG (reference sequence). CDR3 sequence reads: CAWRSGGADTGELFF. The CDR3, as DNA: TGTGCCTGGAGGTCGGGGGGCGCGGACACCGGGGAGCTGTTTTTT.

V gene TRBV2 combines with J gene TRBJ1-5, with a tentative D call TRBD1 (5 bases). The germline V gene encodes CDR1 SNHLY and CDR2 FYNNEI. This CDR3 contains 16 residues. V gave up 2 bases and J gave up 6 bases, with 17 bases separating them. CDR3 region: CASSELGGIISQPQHF. As DNA, the CDR3 is TGTGCCAGCAGTGAACTCGGGGGTATCATCAGTCAGCCCCAGCATTTT.